A selection of T cell receptor beta chains follows, all from one sample in a study of shared clonotypes between healthy human individuals. Sequencing was performed with immunoSEQ multiplex PCR; in TCRdb, only in-frame clones are kept and a portion is missing. The sample consists of some 2 million clones, approximately 95% of them appearing once. The sample was naive CD4+ T cells sorted from blood. These receptors originate from a man aged 18 to 35 in good health. CDR3s include the opening cysteine and the closing phenylalanine or tryptophan. D genes are given only for firm matches. Expanded clones are given a class, and other clones once, few, many or no size at all.

d_gene	v_gene	j_gene	abundance	CDR3nt	CDR3aa
.	TRBV11-2	TRBJ2-5	once	TGTGCCAGCAGCATAATACAGGGAGCAGGGGCCCAGTACTTC	CASSIIQGAGAQYF
.	TRBV11-2	TRBJ2-7	.	TGTGCCAGCAGCTTACGCCCCTCTACCGGCGGGGAGCAGTACTTC	CASSLRPSTGGEQYF
.	TRBV5-6	TRBJ1-1	.	TGTGCCAGCAGCTTGGGACAGATCATGAACACTGAAGCTTTCTTT	CASSLGQIMNTEAFF
TRBD1	TRBV27	TRBJ2-3	.	TGTGCCAGCAGTTTATCGGACAGGGAGGTCATGTTCACAGATACGCAGTATTTT	CASSLSDREVMFTDTQYF
.	TRBV4-1	TRBJ2-1	once	TGCGCCAGCAGCCAAGGCGGACAGTCCCAAAGCGGTAAGCAGTTCTTC	CASSQGGQSQSGKQFF
.	TRBV11-1	TRBJ2-5	.	TGTGCCAGCAGCTGGGACCGGTGTTGGACCCAGTACTTC	CASSWDRCWTQYF
.	TRBV5-8	TRBJ2-7	once	TGTGCCAGCAGCTCTCCCTACGAGCAGTACTTC	CASSSPYEQYF
TRBD2	TRBV5-1	TRBJ2-5	.	TGCGCCAGCAGCCCTGGACTAGCGGGGGGGCGGCAAGAGACCCAGTACTTC	CASSPGLAGGRQETQYF
.	TRBV18	TRBJ2-7	.	TGTGCCAGCTCCGCACCGGGACGCCCCTACGAGCAGTACTTC	CASSAPGRPYEQYF
.	TRBV27	TRBJ1-6	.	TGTGCCAGCAGTTTTGGCCAGAATTCACCCCTCCACTTT	CASSFGQNSPLHF
TRBD1	TRBV30	TRBJ2-3	once	TGTGCCTGGAGTGATAGGGACAGTAGGGTAGATACGCAGTATTTT	CAWSDRDSRVDTQYF
.	TRBV18	TRBJ1-1	.	TGTGCCAGCTCACAATTTGGAGGGGCACAGAACACTGAAGCTTTCTTT	CASSQFGGAQNTEAFF
.	TRBV6-5	TRBJ2-7	.	TGTGCCAGCAGTTCCCGAAACGAGCAGTACTTC	CASSSRNEQYF
TRBD2	TRBV27	TRBJ2-1	.	TGTGCCAGCAGTTTACGGGGGGGGACTAGCGCCAATGAGCAGTTCTTC	CASSLRGGTSANEQFF
.	TRBV7-6	TRBJ1-3	.	TGTGCCAGCAGTCCCAGGGATAACTCTGGAAACACCATATATTTT	CASSPRDNSGNTIYF
TRBD1	TRBV19	TRBJ1-1	.	TGTGCCAGTAGTAGCTCCGACAGGGGAATTTTGAACACTGAAGCTTTCTTT	CASSSSDRGILNTEAFF
.	TRBV10-3	TRBJ1-2	.	TGTGCCATCAGTGAGCCAGGATCGACGGCCATATATGGCTACACCTTC	CAISEPGSTAIYGYTF
.	TRBV11-2	TRBJ2-1	.	TGTGCCAGCAGCTTAGTGACGCGGGAGCAGTTCTTC	CASSLVTREQFF
.	TRBV5-4	TRBJ2-7	.	TGTGCCAGCAGCCTCGAGACACCCTCCTACGAGCAGTACTTC	CASSLETPSYEQYF
TRBD2	TRBV2	TRBJ2-3	.	TGTGCCAGCAGACTAGCGGGGGGGCAAGATACGCAGTATTTT	CASRLAGGQDTQYF
.	TRBV2	TRBJ1-5	.	TGTGCCAGCAGCCCCGCAGGGAGATTTGGTCAGCCCCAGCATTTT	CASSPAGRFGQPQHF
.	TRBV5-1	TRBJ2-7	.	TGCGCCAGCAGCTTGGCCCTATTTAAGGGGGACGGCCACGAGCAGTACTTC	CASSLALFKGDGHEQYF
TRBD2	TRBV5-4	TRBJ2-3	.	TGTGCCAGCAGCTTAGCGGGGTGGCTGGATACGCAGTATTTT	CASSLAGWLDTQYF
.	TRBV27	TRBJ1-2	few	TGTGCCAGCAGTTTCCGGGATCGTCTTGGCTACACCTTC	CASSFRDRLGYTF
.	TRBV5-8	TRBJ2-2	.	TGTGCCAGCACCCCTTCCCCCTGGGAGCTGTTTTTT	CASTPSPWELFF
.	TRBV18	TRBJ2-1	.	TGTGCCAGCTCACCATCGGGGGCCAATGAGCAGTTCTTC	CASSPSGANEQFF
TRBD1	TRBV6-5	TRBJ2-3	.	TGTGCCAGCATCCCGTCGACAGGGAGCACAGATACGCAGTATTTT	CASIPSTGSTDTQYF